This T cell receptor (beta chain) was obtained from a study of cytomegalovirus exposure and HLA in healthy donors. Whole-study findings and limits: TCR beta V- and J-gene trimming was later associated with a missense DCLRE1C variant. In vitro testing confirmed a few CMV-associated chains as specific for CMV antigens.

Primers for the PCR totalled 60 Vbeta and 13 Jbeta. TCRdb's table, derived via immunoSEQ multiplex PCR, lists solely in-frame clones and lacks some. The data hold about 120,000 clones, with around 76% observed a single time. Concerning this clone: What it binds is not known.

The material sequenced was PBMCs. The clonotype comes from a man in his sixties in good health and CMV-seropositive.

CDR3 sequence (DNA): TGTGCCAGCTCCCCCGGCGGGAGTACAGATACGCAGTATTTT. Its translation is CASSPGGSTDTQYF. V gene TRBV2 combines with J gene TRBJ2-3; the match to TRBD2 covers 7 bases. This CDR3 has 14 amino acids. Unmatched junction bases numbered 8, after V lost 8 bases and J lost 3 bases. The germline V gene encodes CDR1 SNHLY and CDR2 FYNNEI.